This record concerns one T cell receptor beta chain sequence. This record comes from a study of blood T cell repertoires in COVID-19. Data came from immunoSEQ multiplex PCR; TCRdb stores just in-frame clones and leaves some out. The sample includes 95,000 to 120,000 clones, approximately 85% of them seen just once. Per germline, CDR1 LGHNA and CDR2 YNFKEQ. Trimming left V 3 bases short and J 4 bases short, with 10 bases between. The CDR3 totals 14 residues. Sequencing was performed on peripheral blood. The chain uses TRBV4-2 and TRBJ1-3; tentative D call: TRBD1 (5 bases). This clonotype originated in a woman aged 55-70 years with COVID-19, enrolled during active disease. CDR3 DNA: TGTGCCAGCAGCCACAGGGATTACGGAAACACCATATATTTT. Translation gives CASSHRDYGNTIYF.